These 15 T cell receptor beta chains were all obtained from the same sample, sequenced in a study of cytomegalovirus exposure and HLA in healthy donors (dated by TCRdb to 2016 to 2017). Library preparation was by the immunoSEQ multiplex PCR assay. The multiplex PCR relied on a mix of 60 forward primers for TCR Vbeta segments and 13 reverse primers for TCR Jbeta segments. This is the immuneACCESS table as TCRdb keeps it, with only in-frame sequences that have V and J called. A part of the clones is gone; compared with another copy, unresolved V genes explain less than half, and the rest is unexplained. Across this sample there are about 150,000 clones, with roughly 80% seen only once. The ten largest account for approximately 2.2% of the sample. Sequences were obtained from PBMCs. The receptors here all came from a male donor in good health and CMV-seronegative.

In its sample, this clone was seen once. The chain links TRBV4-1 to TRBJ1-2, with D uncertain. The germline V and J ends were trimmed by 4 bases and 0 bases, with 18 bases remaining between them. Germline V lookup: CDR1 MGHRA, CDR2 YSYEKL. The CDR3 length is 17 residues. CDR3 sequence reads: CASSRHFRSETNYGYTF. DNA of the CDR3: TGCGCCAGCAGCCGACACTTTAGATCCGAGACTAACTATGGCTACACCTTC.

The chain has TRBV27 and TRBJ1-3; D is unclear. The germline V gene has CDR1 MNHEY and CDR2 SMNVEV (reference sequence). The CDR3 is 14 residues long. V gave up 8 bases and J gave up 0 bases, with 11 bases separating them. In DNA, the CDR3 is TGTGCCAGCCGCTCGTTAGCCTCTGGAAACACCATATATTTT. Translating it yields CASRSLASGNTIYF.

The chain carries TRBV5-1 and TRBJ1-5; TRBD1 matches 7 bases. This CDR3 is 15 amino acids long. Unmatched junction bases numbered 3, after V lost 0 bases and J lost 3 bases. Germline V gene lookup returns CDR1 SGHRS and CDR2 YFSETQ. The CDR3 nucleotides read TGCGCCAGCAGCTTGGCAGGGGGGCACAATCAGCCCCAGCATTTT. Translation gives CASSLAGGHNQPQHF.

The chain has TRBV7-6 and TRBJ1-4; 7 bases line up with TRBD1. From germline, CDR1 is SGHVS and CDR2 FNYEAQ. CDR3 length: 16 residues. V shed 5 bases and J 6 bases; nucleotides not matched to a gene: 12. The CDR3 here is CASSPRTGRADEKLFF. The DNA for the CDR3 is TGTGCCAGCAGCCCCCGGACAGGCCGGGCGGATGAAAAACTGTTTTTT.

The rearrangement uses TRBV25-1 and TRBJ2-3; a weak D match, TRBD1 (5 bases). V was shortened by 5 bases and J by 4 bases, with 13 bases between the two germline ends. The CDR3 is 14 residues long. Germline assignment: CDR1 MGHDK and CDR2 SYGVNS. This CDR3 is CASSPYQGADTQYF. CDR3 DNA sequence: TGTGCCAGCAGTCCTTATCAGGGTGCAGATACGCAGTATTTT.

This clone was counted a single time. V usage is TRBV4-1 and J usage is TRBJ2-7; D call uncertain. Trimming pared 4 bases from V and 0 bases from J, leaving 13 bases between. The CDR3 length is 15 residues. CDR1 and CDR2 from the germline V gene are MGHRA and YSYEKL. The CDR3 is CASSPTQVSSYEQYF. In DNA form, the CDR3 reads TGCGCCAGCAGCCCCACCCAGGTGAGCTCCTACGAGCAGTACTTC.

The sample holds one count of this clone. The chain is built from TRBV5-1 and TRBJ1-4; possibly TRBD1 for D (6 bases). V gave up 5 bases and J gave up 6 bases, with 11 bases separating them. CDR1 is SGHRS, CDR2 YFSETQ, per germline. This CDR3 spans 13 amino acids. The CDR3 DNA follows: TGCGCCAGCAGTGGACAGACCGATGAAAAACTGTTTTTT. This translates into CASSGQTDEKLFF.

The rearrangement links TRBV30 to TRBJ1-2, with D unclear. CDR3 size: 15 residues. The germline V gene encodes CDR1 GTSNPN and CDR2 SVGIG (reference sequence). The V end was cut by 4 bases, the J end by 3 bases, with 18 bases between. CDR3: CAWTLSGGRYYGYTF. The CDR3 region has the DNA TGTGCCTGGACCCTTTCGGGCGGGAGATACTATGGCTACACCTTC. Based on the CDR3 plus reference TRBV30 and TRBJ1-2, the full variable domain is SQTIHQWPATLVQPVGSPLSLECTVEGTSNPNLYWYRQAAGRGLQLLFYSVGIGQISSEVPQNLSASRPQDRQFILSSKKLLLSDSGFYLCAWTLSGGRYYGYTFGSGTRLTVV.

The chain carries TRBV11-3 and TRBJ2-5, with D perhaps matching TRBD1 (6 bases). CDR3 length equals 15 residues. Germline V CDR1 and CDR2: SGHNT, YENEEA. V lost 1 base, J lost 2 bases, and 11 bases lay in between. CDR3 protein: CASSLGGRGQETQYF. DNA for the CDR3: TGTGCCAGCAGCTTAGGCGGCAGGGGACAAGAGACCCAGTACTTC.

The chain employs TRBV7-9 and TRBJ1-5; no clear D gene. V was pared by 4 bases and J by 8 bases, with 18 bases between. Germline CDR1 is SEHNR and CDR2 is FQNEAQ (reference sequence). This CDR3 contains 15 residues. CDR3 in amino acids: CASSWWAEPGEPQHF. DNA for the CDR3: TGTGCCAGCAGCTGGTGGGCCGAACCCGGGGAGCCCCAGCATTTT.

The V call is TRBV6-5, the J call TRBJ1-1; D uncertain. Trimming stripped 5 bases from V and 5 bases from J, with 12 bases between. This CDR3 has 13 residues. CDR1 MNHEY and CDR2 SVGAGI come from the germline V gene. DNA of the CDR3: TGTGCCAGCAGTCGACCCAGCGGGACTGAAGCTTTCTTT. Translated: CASSRPSGTEAFF.

In nucleotides, the CDR3 is TGTGCCAGCACGAGGGCTCAGCGGGAGACCCAGTACTTC. Protein: CASTRAQRETQYF. The chain uses TRBV7-9 and TRBJ2-5; perhaps TRBD2 as D (5 bases). This CDR3 contains 13 residues. The germline V gene encodes CDR1 SEHNR and CDR2 FQNEAQ (reference sequence). Between the trimmed V and J ends, which lost 7 bases and 5 bases, there was a span of 14 bases. Using reference TRBV7-9 and TRBJ2-5 for the parts outside the CDR3, the full variable domain is DTGVSQNPRHKITKRGQNVTFRCDPISEHNRLYWYRQTLGQGPEFLTYFQNEAQLEKSRLLSDRFSAERPKGSFSTLEIQRTEQGDSAMYLCASTRAQRETQYFGPGTRLLVL.

This clone was counted once. The chain carries TRBV7-2 and TRBJ1-5, with D maybe TRBD1 (6 bases). There are 14 residues in the CDR3. Trimming cost V 5 bases and J 6 bases, with 14 bases left between them. Germline assignment: CDR1 SGHTA and CDR2 FQGNSA. CDR3 sequence reads: CASSASGTLQPQHF. Here the CDR3 DNA reads TGTGCCAGCAGCGCATCCGGGACACTTCAGCCCCAGCATTTT.

As concerns this clone: The sample carries other DNA sequences with the same CDR3. The CDR3 bases are TGTGCCAGCAGCCGGGACAGGAGCAATCAGCCCCAGCATTTT. The encoded protein is CASSRDRSNQPQHF. The chain joins TRBV7-2 to TRBJ1-5, with TRBD1 identical over 8 bases. The CDR3 runs 14 residues. With V trimmed by 5 bases and J by 1 base, 1 base remained unmatched. CDR1 is SGHTA, CDR2 FQGNSA, per germline.

This sequence joins TRBV5-1 and TRBJ2-3, with 7 positions matching TRBD1. Unmatched junction bases numbered 9, after V lost 2 bases and J lost 6 bases. This CDR3 comprises 15 residues. The V gene's germline CDR1 is SGHRS and CDR2 YFSETQ. This chain's CDR3 is CASSLQGSFTDTQYF. The CDR3 region has the DNA TGCGCCAGCAGCTTACAGGGGTCTTTTACGGATACGCAGTATTTT.